One T cell receptor beta chain is described in this entry. The length of the CDR3 is 13 residues. Trimming removed 7 bases at V and 12 bases at J, with 21 bases between. CDR1 is MGHRA, CDR2 YSYEKL, per germline. The record originates from a study of control samples from healthy donors and cancer patients. The assay was immunoSEQ multiplex PCR, and TCRdb's table has in-frame clones only and misses some. The data hold under 450,000 clones, with around 90% observed a single time. The receptor was isolated from a man between 35 and 55 years old with head and neck cancer. The V and J genes are TRBV4-1 and TRBJ1-2; TRBD1 is a possible D gene (5 bases). Sample: PBMCs. The CDR3 region is CASKRDRDGTDTF. CDR3 DNA: TGCGCCAGCAAACGGGATCGGGACGGAACGGACACCTTC.